Shown below are 24 T cell receptor beta chains from a single sample sequenced in a study of blood T cells in healthy people across ages. Primers used in a second PCR of about 7 to 12 cycles were a sample-barcoded 5' primer and a J-beta primer mix. TCRdb re-called the 5' RACE reads through MiXCR, storing one row per CDR3 protein. The table records around 1,900,000 distinct CDR3 sequences, around 42% of them present only once. Sequencing was done on a sample of blood. The receptors were gathered from a human donor in good health.

The rearrangement joins TRBV12-3 or TRBV12-4 to TRBJ1-2; 7 nucleotides match TRBD1. CDR3 length equals 14 residues. The J segment lost 4 bases and the V segment lost 6 bases, leaving 8 bases of the junction unmatched. CDR3: CASSGQAQPYGYTF. In DNA form, the CDR3 reads TGTGCCAGCAGCGGACAGGCCCAGCCCTATGGCTACACCTTC.

This chain joins TRBV2 and TRBJ1-2, with 9 bases matching TRBD1. Trimming cost V 0 bases and J 2 bases; bases outside gene matches: 4. Germline lookup yields CDR1 SNHLY and CDR2 FYNNEI. The CDR3 loop spans 16 amino acids. The CDR3 sequence is CASSEALTGGNYGYTF. CDR3 nucleotide sequence: TGTGCCAGCAGTGAAGCATTAACAGGGGGCAACTATGGCTACACCTTC. Together with reference TRBV2 and TRBJ1-2, the CDR3 gives the full variable domain: EPEVTQTPSHQVTQMGQEVILRCVPISNHLYFYWYRQILGQKVEFLVSFYNNEISEKSEIFDDQFSVERPDGSNFTLKIRSTKLEDSAMYFCASSEALTGGNYGYTFGSGTRLTVV.

The chain employs TRBV6-5 and TRBJ2-7, with D possibly TRBD1 on 5 matching bases. Germline loops: CDR1 MNHEY, CDR2 SVGAGI. CDR3 length: 17 residues. V gave up 2 bases and J gave up 3 bases, with 20 bases separating them. CDR3 protein: CASSYGAGPSTDYEQYF. CDR3 coding DNA: TGTGCCAGCAGTTACGGGGCAGGGCCCTCAACCGACTACGAGCAGTACTTC.

The chain carries TRBV20-1 and TRBJ1-2, with 7 nucleotides matching TRBD1. This CDR3 is built from 13 residues. Germline CDR1 reads DFQATT; CDR2 reads SNEGSKA (reference sequence). Trimming took 5 bases from V and 2 from J; bases not matched to a gene: 5. CDR3 coding DNA: TGCAGTGCTGTACAGGGGTCCAACTATGGCTACACCTTC. This encodes CSAVQGSNYGYTF.

This clonotype was recorded a few times. The rearrangement links TRBV5-1 to TRBJ2-3, with TRBD1 identical over 10 bases. The CDR3 totals 18 residues. The germline V gene has CDR1 SGHRS and CDR2 YFSETQ. The V and J ends lost 3 bases and 0 bases, in that order; junction bases with no gene match: 10. Written as DNA, the CDR3 is TGCGCCAGCAGCTCCCGGGACAGGGGTCCTTCTAGCACAGATACGCAGTATTTT. Protein product: CASSSRDRGPSSTDTQYF.

This clonotype was seen more than once but under ten times. V gene TRBV20-1 combines with J gene TRBJ2-1; 7 bases map to TRBD2. Trimming at V came to 3 bases and at J to 4 bases, leaving 12 bases not matched to a gene. The CDR3 loop spans 16 amino acids. The germline CDR1 and CDR2 sequences are DFQATT and SNEGSKA (reference sequence). This chain's CDR3 is CSASPHGSGGYNEQFF. DNA for the CDR3: TGCAGTGCTAGTCCCCACGGCTCCGGGGGGTACAATGAGCAGTTCTTC.

In its sample, this clonotype was seen a few times. The chain uses TRBV12-3 or TRBV12-4 and TRBJ2-1; 8 nucleotides agree with TRBD2. This CDR3 has 17 residues. V lost 3 bases to trimming and J lost 1 base; unmatched junction nucleotides: 8. The CDR3 coding sequence is TGTGCCAGCAGTTTTGGGCCCGCGGGGGGTTCCTACAATGAGCAGTTCTTC. Protein product: CASSFGPAGGSYNEQFF.

This clonotype was recorded once. The chain links TRBV5-4 to TRBJ1-4; D is ambiguous. The CDR3 is 15 amino acids. The germline V gene has CDR1 SGHNT and CDR2 YYREEE (reference sequence). With 4 bases removed from V and 1 base from J, the gap between germline ends came to 11 bases. CDR3 DNA sequence: TGTGCCAGCAGCACCTCGACTTTAACTAATGAAAAACTGTTTTTT. Translating gives CASSTSTLTNEKLFF.

The rearrangement uses TRBV6-6 and TRBJ1-1, with D hard to call. Germline CDR1 and CDR2: MNHNY and SVGAGI (reference sequence). V shed 0 bases and J shed 3 bases, with 14 bases lying between them. CDR3 length: 16 amino acids. CDR3 loop: CASSYSVSISDTEAFF. The CDR3 DNA follows: TGTGCCAGCAGTTACTCGGTTTCCATCTCGGACACTGAAGCTTTCTTT.

CDR3 region: CASSLLGVVSGANVLTF. In DNA, the CDR3 is TGTGCCAGCAGTTTATTGGGGGTTGTCTCTGGGGCCAACGTCCTGACTTTC. The chain couples TRBV27 to TRBJ2-6; the D call may be TRBD1 or TRBD2 (5 bases each). Trimming cost V 1 base and J 0 bases, with 10 bases left between them. Germline CDR1 MNHEY, CDR2 SMNVEV (reference sequence). This CDR3 is 17 amino acids long.

The V call is TRBV12-3 or TRBV12-4, the J call TRBJ2-7, with D possibly being TRBD2 (6 bases). The CDR3 totals 17 residues. The germline V and J ends were trimmed by 7 bases and 2 bases, with 24 bases remaining between them. CDR3 coding DNA: TGTGCCAGCACCCCCCGGTCGGGCGGGGCAACCACCTACGAGCAGTACTTC. Translated, it gives CASTPRSGGATTYEQYF.

The chain has TRBV20-1 and TRBJ2-1; D uncertain. CDR3 length: 12 amino acids. Deletions cut 7 bases from V and 2 bases from J, with 9 bases between. Germline V gene sequence: CDR1 DFQATT, CDR2 SNEGSKA (reference sequence). CDR3 sequence: CSVVGPYNEQFF. CDR3 sequence (DNA): TGCAGTGTAGTGGGCCCCTACAATGAGCAGTTCTTC.

The J gene is TRBJ2-1, the V gene TRBV20-1; TRBD1 is a possible D gene (5 bases). Germline CDR1 is DFQATT and CDR2 is SNEGSKA (reference sequence). This CDR3 comprises 14 residues. Trimming stripped 3 bases from V and 6 bases from J, with 15 bases between. The CDR3 spells CSASWKGSGNEQFF. The CDR3 region has the DNA TGCAGTGCTAGCTGGAAGGGGTCTGGCAATGAGCAGTTCTTC.

With regard to this clonotype: The junction differs from germline at one of its ends, possibly a read error. The chain's CDR3 is CTSRVLTGGYGYTF. Written as DNA, the CDR3 is TGTACCAGCAGAGTCCTGACAGGGGGCTATGGCTACACCTTC. The V call is TRBV6-6, the J call TRBJ1-2; 9 bases line up with TRBD1. From germline, CDR1 is MNHNY and CDR2 SVGAGI (reference sequence). The CDR3 has 14 amino acids.

The V call is TRBV7-2, the J call TRBJ2-4, with TRBD1 matching 7 bases. The end of the DNA is better explained by TRBJ2-7, so the J call may be wrong. The CDR3 sequence is 13 residues long. Germline loops: CDR1 SGHTA, CDR2 FQGNSA. The CDR3 is CASSLRQGFEQYF. The CDR3 DNA is TGTGCCAGCAGCCTACGACAGGGTTTCGAGCAGTACTTC.

V and J are TRBV7-9 and TRBJ2-2, with unresolved D. Germline CDR1 reads SEHNR; CDR2 reads FQNEAQ (reference sequence). Trimming removed 4 bases from V and 5 bases from J, with 8 bases in between. The CDR3 runs 13 residues. DNA for the CDR3: TGTGCCAGCAGCTCCAGTGAAACCGGGGAGCTGTTTTTT. Its translation: CASSSSETGELFF.

This clonotype was observed a few times. The rearrangement uses TRBV28 and TRBJ1-2; D possibly corresponds to TRBD1 (6 bases). The V gene's germline CDR1 is MDHEN and CDR2 SYDVKM. The CDR3 has 13 amino acids. With 7 bases removed from V and 4 bases from J, the gap between germline ends came to 13 bases. The CDR3, as DNA: TGTGCCAGCAAGGAGGGGGGCGCCTATGGCTACACCTTC. It is translated as CASKEGGAYGYTF.

In its sample, this clonotype was seen many times. The gene calls are TRBV2 and TRBJ2-3; TRBD1 matches at 11 bases. Germline assignment: CDR1 SNHLY and CDR2 FYNNEI. The CDR3 has 13 residues. The V segment lost 8 bases and the J segment 8 bases; nucleotides outside the gene matches: 6. The CDR3 reads CASGQGALGTQYF. Here the CDR3 DNA reads TGTGCCAGCGGACAGGGGGCGTTGGGTACGCAGTATTTT. The full variable domain, in which reference TRBV2 and TRBJ2-3 provide the parts outside the CDR3, is EPEVTQTPSHQVTQMGQEVILRCVPISNHLYFYWYRQILGQKVEFLVSFYNNEISEKSEIFDDQFSVERPDGSNFTLKIRSTKLEDSAMYFCASGQGALGTQYFGPGTRLTVL.

V gene TRBV20-1 combines with J gene TRBJ2-5; 10 bases agree with TRBD2. From germline, CDR1 is DFQATT and CDR2 SNEGSKA (reference sequence). The trim removed 0 bases at V and 5 bases at J, leaving 6 bases unmatched. The CDR3 has 15 amino acids. The chain's CDR3 is CSARESSGGGETQYF. The DNA for the CDR3 is TGCAGTGCTAGAGAATCTAGCGGGGGTGGGGAGACCCAGTACTTC.

This chain joins TRBV6-2 or TRBV6-3 and TRBJ1-1, with D possibly matching TRBD1 (5 bases). Trimming cost V 1 base and J 4 bases, with 7 bases left between them. The CDR3 has 13 residues. Per the germline V gene, CDR1 is MNHEY and CDR2 is SVGEGT. The CDR3 sequence is CASSYLGRTEAFF. The CDR3, as DNA: TGTGCCAGCAGTTACTTGGGGCGCACTGAAGCTTTCTTT.

V gene TRBV2 combines with J gene TRBJ2-3, with D hard to call. This CDR3 has 16 amino acids. V shed 3 bases and J shed 0 bases, with 13 bases lying between them. Germline assignment: CDR1 SNHLY and CDR2 FYNNEI. The CDR3 DNA sequence: TGTGCCAGCAGTGACCATCCAGGAACTAGCACAGATACGCAGTATTTT. Protein product: CASSDHPGTSTDTQYF.

V is TRBV28 and J is TRBJ1-5, with TRBD1 matching 12 bases. Germline V CDR1 and CDR2: MDHEN, SYDVKM. This CDR3 is built from 17 residues. V shed 4 bases and J 3 bases; nucleotides not matched to a gene: 7. The CDR3 nucleotides read TGTGCCAGCAGTTCACCCGGGACAGGGGGCTTCAATCAGCCCCAGCATTTT. Translated: CASSSPGTGGFNQPQHF.

This clonotype appeared a single time. Here the CDR3 DNA reads TGCGCCAGCAGCCAAGCCCCCGCGAGTGGAGATACGCAGTATTTT. It encodes CASSQAPASGDTQYF. This chain links TRBV4-3 with TRBJ2-3; D gene unclear. The CDR3 runs 15 residues. Germline CDR1 and CDR2: LGHNA and YSLEER. V lost 1 base to trimming and J lost 5 bases, with 13 bases between them.

The V call is TRBV2, the J call TRBJ2-2; TRBD2 matches at 15 bases. CDR3 length equals 19 residues. The ends lost 5 bases at V and 3 bases at J; junction bases unmatched: 10. Germline V gives CDR1 SNHLY, CDR2 FYNNEI. The CDR3 here is CASSSGLAGGAPDTGELFF. The DNA for the CDR3 is TGTGCCAGCAGTTCCGGACTAGCGGGGGGGGCCCCCGACACCGGGGAGCTGTTTTTT.